This TCR beta chain was sequenced during a study of blood T cell repertoires in COVID-19. TCRdb's table, derived via immunoSEQ multiplex PCR, lists solely in-frame clones and lacks some. The top ten clones hold around 3% of a sample with approximately 350,000 clones, roughly 87% of them seen once. All recovered Cohort 3 donors got two negative PCRs, got clearance, or saw symptom resolution. Sequencing was performed on PBMCs or T cells enriched from blood (not recorded which). The receptor was derived from a woman aged 25-40 years who had recovered from COVID-19.

CDR3: CASGWDFNYEQYF. The CDR3, as DNA: TGTGCCAGCGGTTGGGACTTCAACTACGAGCAGTACTTC. The chain recombines TRBV5-5 with TRBJ2-7, with a possible D match to TRBD2 (6 bases). This CDR3 has 13 amino acids. V lost 7 bases and J lost 3, with 14 bases in between. Germline assignment: CDR1 SGHKS and CDR2 YYEKEE (reference sequence).